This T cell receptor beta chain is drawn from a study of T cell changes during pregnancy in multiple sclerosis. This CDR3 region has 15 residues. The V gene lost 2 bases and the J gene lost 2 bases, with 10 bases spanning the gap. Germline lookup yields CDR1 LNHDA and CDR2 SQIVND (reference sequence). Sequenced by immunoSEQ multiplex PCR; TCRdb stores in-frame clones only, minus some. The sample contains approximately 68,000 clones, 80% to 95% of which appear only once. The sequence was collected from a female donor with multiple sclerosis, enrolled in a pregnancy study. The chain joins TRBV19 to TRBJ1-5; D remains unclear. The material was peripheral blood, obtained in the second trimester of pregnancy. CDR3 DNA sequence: TGTGCCAGTAGTATAAGTGGCGGGGGCAATCAGCCCCAGCATTTT. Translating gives CASSISGGGNQPQHF.